This T cell receptor (beta chain) was identified during a study of sequential checkpoint blockade in melanoma. The treatment here: randomized to nivolumab then ipilimumab (arm A) or the reverse (arm B). The CDR3 runs to 17 residues. Per germline, CDR1 SGDLS and CDR2 YYNGEE. V was pared by 4 bases and J by 2 bases, with 21 bases between. Sequenced by immunoSEQ multiplex PCR; TCRdb stores in-frame clones only, minus some. The data hold 25,000 to 30,000 clones, with roughly 80% observed a single time. The input for sequencing was CD8+ T cells sorted from blood (inferred from file names), taken from a patient given nivolumab and ipilimumab in sequence. The chain combines TRBV9 with TRBJ1-1, with D perhaps matching TRBD1 (5 bases). This receptor was identified in a human donor with melanoma. CDR3 sequence reads: CASSPNWGEGLNTEAFF. CDR3 bases: TGTGCCAGCAGCCCCAATTGGGGGGAGGGACTTAACACTGAAGCTTTCTTT. The full variable domain, its missing parts supplied by reference TRBV9 and TRBJ1-1, is DSGVTQTPKHLITATGQRVTLRCSPRSGDLSVYWYQQSLDQGLQFLIQYYNGEERAKGNILERFSAQQFPDLHSELNLSSLELGDSALYFCASSPNWGEGLNTEAFFGQGTRLTVV.